This T cell receptor (beta chain) was captured in a study of blood T cell repertoires in COVID-19. Overall study: There were acute and convalescent COVID-19 samples, and they came from the United States, Italy and Spain.

Germline values: CDR1 MGHRA, CDR2 YSYEKL. Trimming cost V 0 bases and J 1 base; bases outside gene matches: 6. The CDR3 sequence is 18 residues long. Some clones are missing from TCRdb's copy, which holds only in-frame ones; the method was immunoSEQ multiplex PCR. The sample has some 300,000 clones, roughly 90% seen once. This sequence was found in a young woman with COVID-19, enrolled during active disease. The chain links TRBV4-1 to TRBJ2-1; 10 positions agree with TRBD2. Material: peripheral blood. CDR3 region: CASSQEHLAGASYNEQFF. In DNA, the CDR3 is TGCGCCAGCAGCCAAGAACATCTAGCGGGGGCGTCCTACAATGAGCAGTTCTTC.